The clone carrying this TCR beta chain has only one observation. Generated by immunoSEQ multiplex PCR, the TCRdb table keeps only in-frame clones and is missing some. This table holds tens of thousands of clones, around 87% found once. This record belongs to a study of OX40 agonist ivuxolimab in advanced cancers. V gave up 6 bases and J gave up 2 bases; unmatched junction bases: 4. Germline assignment: CDR1 MNHEY and CDR2 SVGAGI. This CDR3 has 13 amino acids. The origin of this receptor is an adult with an advanced solid tumor such as melanoma, head and neck, liver or kidney cancer. V gene TRBV6-5 combines with J gene TRBJ2-7, with 7 bases lining up with TRBD1. The material sequenced was CD4+ or CD8+ T cells sorted from blood, taken in a trial of the OX40 agonist ivuxolimab. The CDR3 loop reads CASRPGTAYEQYF. DNA for the CDR3: TGTGCCAGCAGGCCCGGGACAGCCTACGAGCAGTACTTC.